Below, 2 T cell receptor beta chains from the same sample are listed, as sequenced in a study of Graves' ophthalmopathy and Graves' hyperthyroidism. Researchers took RNA transcripts and amplified TCR beta CDR3 regions from them. Second-round multiplex PCR followed a first-round RT-PCR using HTBI primers. TCRdb reprocessed the multiplex PCR reads via MiXCR and lists one record per CDR3 protein. The table shows approximately 210,000 distinct CDR3 sequences, with around 28% occurring only once. Sequenced: peripheral blood. The source is a middle-aged man with Graves' ophthalmopathy.

This clonotype was picked up many times. The gene calls are TRBV6-2 or TRBV6-3 and TRBJ1-5, with D perhaps TRBD1 (6 bases). V was trimmed by 6 bases and J by 5 bases, leaving 17 bases between them. Germline values: CDR1 MNHEY, CDR2 SVGEGT. The length of the CDR3 is 15 residues. DNA of the CDR3: TGTGCCAGCAGCCGTCGACAGGTTATCGATCAGCCCCAGCATTTT. Amino acid sequence: CASSRRQVIDQPQHF.

This clonotype has ten or more counts. The chain uses TRBV11-1 and TRBJ2-5; 12 bases agree with TRBD2. The CDR3 has 16 residues. In germline, CDR1 is SGHAT, CDR2 FQDESV (reference sequence). The V segment lost 5 bases and the J segment 1 base; nucleotides outside the gene matches: 5. This CDR3 is CASSKGLAGTQETQYF. The CDR3 nucleotides read TGTGCCAGCAGCAAAGGACTAGCGGGGACCCAAGAGACCCAGTACTTC.